This T cell receptor beta chain was recovered during a study of breast tumors, draining lymph nodes, adjacent tissues. Study-level points and caveats: Findings are consistent with lymph node origin and intratumoral expansion of most tumor T cells. Tumor T cell lymph node origin was a supported hypothesis, not proven.

Each CDR3 protein gets one entry after TCRdb re-called the multiplex PCR reads with MiXCR. The profile shows approximately 280,000 distinct CDR3 sequences, about 30% of them singletons. The lymph nodes were axillary draining lymph nodes from breast cancer patients. In this sample, this clonotype turned up many times. What it recognizes is unknown. V gave up 7 bases and J gave up 5 bases; unmatched junction bases: 14. The CDR3 has 15 amino acids. Sequencing was performed on axillary lymph node tissue. The rearrangement uses TRBV12-3 or TRBV12-4 and TRBJ2-7; 7 nucleotides align to TRBD2. This receptor was taken from a female donor with breast cancer. Some clones in this sample may be carry-over from other donors' samples. The CDR3 sequence is CASTHTAGFGNEQYF. CDR3 DNA sequence: TGTGCCAGCACCCACACAGCGGGATTCGGCAACGAGCAGTACTTC.